The 13 T cell receptor beta chains below were found in one sample sequenced in a study of neurological immune-mediated disorders. MiXCR, applied by TCRdb to the 5' RACE reads, yields one record per CDR3 protein. Of around 27,000 distinct CDR3 sequences in the sample, roughly 15% were seen once. Sequencing was carried out using PBMCs. These receptors originate from a man in his sixties or seventies in good health.

This clonotype has at least ten counts. The CDR3 sequence: CSARRGRNEQFF. The CDR3 DNA follows: TGCAGTGCTAGACGGGGGAGGAATGAGCAGTTCTTC. The chain has TRBV20-1 and TRBJ2-1; perhaps TRBD2 as D (6 bases). The CDR3 contains 12 residues. CDR1 DFQATT and CDR2 SNEGSKA come from the germline V gene (reference sequence). Between the trimmed V and J ends, which lost 2 bases and 7 bases, there was a span of 9 bases.

This clonotype has a count of ten or more. The V gene is TRBV6-2 or TRBV6-3, the J gene TRBJ2-7; perhaps TRBD1 as D (5 bases). The CDR3 is made up of 14 amino acids. CDR1 is MNHEY, CDR2 SVGEGT, per germline. The ends were cut back, 6 bases at V and 3 bases at J, with 15 bases in the middle. CDR3 bases: TGTGCCAGCAGGCCAGATACAGGACGCTACGAGCAGTACTTC. Protein sequence: CASRPDTGRYEQYF.

This clonotype showed up just a few times. The V call is TRBV3-1, the J call TRBJ1-6; unclear D gene. Trimming removed 0 bases from V and 10 bases from J, with 16 bases in between. This CDR3 has 16 amino acids. Germline V lookup: CDR1 LGHDT, CDR2 YNNKEL (reference sequence). In nucleotides, the CDR3 is TGTGCCAGCAGCCAAGATCTTGACCTTCGTACATCACCCCTCCACTTT. Translated, it gives CASSQDLDLRTSPLHF. The variable domain in full, completed from reference TRBV3-1 and TRBJ1-6, reads DTAVSQTPKYLVTQMGNDKSIKCEQNLGHDTMYWYKQDSKKFLKIMFSYNNKELIINETVPNRFSPKSPDKAHLNLHINSLELGDSAVYFCASSQDLDLRTSPLHFGNGTRLTVT.

The genes are TRBV7-8 and TRBJ2-7, with D tentatively TRBD1 (5 bases). The CDR3 is 16 residues long. Germline CDR1 is SGHVS and CDR2 is FQNEAQ. Trimming removed 2 bases from V and 2 bases from J, with 16 bases in between. This CDR3 is CASSLRGATSTYEQYF. CDR3 nucleotides: TGTGCCAGCAGCTTAAGGGGTGCAACCTCCACCTACGAGCAGTACTTC. Together with reference TRBV7-8 and TRBJ2-7, the CDR3 gives the full variable domain: GAGVSQSPRYKVAKRGQDVALRCDPISGHVSLFWYQQALGQGPEFLTYFQNEAQLDKSGLPSDRFFAERPEGSVSTLKIQRTQQEDSAVYLCASSLRGATSTYEQYFGPGTRLTVT.

This clonotype was picked up many times. V gene TRBV7-2 combines with J gene TRBJ2-3, with TRBD2 matching over 10 bases. The V gene end was trimmed by 5 bases and the J gene end by 3 bases; junction bases not matched to a gene: 8. Germline V gene data show CDR1 as SGHTA and CDR2 as FQGNSA. CDR3 length: 16 residues. CDR3 bases: TGTGCCAGCAGCCCTACTAGCGGGGTCGCGACAGATACGCAGTATTTT. As protein: CASSPTSGVATDTQYF.

This clonotype was observed at least ten times. The gene calls are TRBV5-1 and TRBJ2-5, with no clear D. V lost 0 bases and J 5 bases, leaving 5 bases between the germline ends. The germline CDR1 and CDR2 sequences are SGHRS and YFSETQ. The CDR3 is 12 amino acids. CDR3 in amino acids: CASSLEGETQYF. Written as DNA, the CDR3 is TGCGCCAGCAGCTTGGAGGGTGAGACCCAGTACTTC.

At least ten counts were recorded for this clonotype. The chain is built from TRBV12-3 or TRBV12-4 and TRBJ2-1; D remains ambiguous. Trimming took off 6 bases at V and 4 bases at J, with 7 bases between the two ends. CDR3 length: 12 residues. CDR3 nucleotide sequence: TGTGCCAGCAGGGGGTCTTACAATGAGCAGTTCTTC. Residues: CASRGSYNEQFF.

The table lists this clonotype with many counts. The V gene is TRBV29-1, the J gene TRBJ1-4; a weak D match, TRBD1 (5 bases). V was clipped by 4 bases and J by 7 bases, with 10 bases between them. Germline assignment: CDR1 SQVTM and CDR2 ANQGSEA. The CDR3 spans 12 residues. CDR3 nucleotide sequence: TGCAGCGTTGTGTTCGGGGGTGAAAAACTGTTTTTT. Amino acid sequence: CSVVFGGEKLFF. The variable domain in full, completed from reference TRBV29-1 and TRBJ1-4, reads SAVISQKPSRDICQRGTSLTIQCQVDSQVTMMFWYRQQPGQSLTLIATANQGSEATYESGFVIDKFPISRPNLTFSTLTVSNMSPEDSSIYLCSVVFGGEKLFFGSGTQLSVL.

This clonotype has more than one count but fewer than ten. The J gene is TRBJ2-7, the V gene TRBV18; D may match TRBD1 or TRBD2 (5 bases each). CDR1 KGHSH and CDR2 LQKENI come from the germline V gene. Trimming took 3 bases from V and 0 from J, leaving 9 bases between them. The CDR3 is 14 residues long. DNA of the CDR3: TGTGCCAGCTCACCGGGGGTAGGCTCCTACGAGCAGTACTTC. It codes for CASSPGVGSYEQYF.

V usage is TRBV11-3 and J usage is TRBJ2-1; 10 bases align to TRBD1. Germline V gene lookup returns CDR1 SGHNT and CDR2 YENEEA. This CDR3 comprises 14 residues. The V and J ends lost 1 base and 15 bases, in that order; junction bases with no gene match: 9. The CDR3, as DNA: TGTGCCAGCAGCTTAGCACGCGGGACAGGGGATCGGTTCTTC. Its translation: CASSLARGTGDRFF. The full variable domain, rest sourced from reference TRBV11-3 and TRBJ2-1, is EAGVVQSPRYKIIEKKQPVAFWCNPISGHNTLYWYLQNLGQGPELLIRYENEEAVDDSQLPKDRFSAERLKGVDSTLKIQPAELGDSAVYLCASSLARGTGDRFFGPGTRLTVL.

This clonotype was seen at least ten times. The V gene is TRBV19, the J gene TRBJ2-3; TRBD1 matches at 8 bases. Germline trimming cut 5 bases from V and 4 bases from J; bases unmatched to any gene: 5. Germline values: CDR1 LNHDA, CDR2 SQIVND (reference sequence). The CDR3 has 14 residues. CDR3 in amino acids: CASSPRQGSDTQYF. The CDR3 DNA sequence: TGTGCCAGTAGTCCCCGACAGGGGTCAGATACGCAGTATTTT. The variable domain in full, completed from reference TRBV19 and TRBJ2-3, reads DGGITQSPKYLFRKEGQNVTLSCEQNLNHDAMYWYRQDPGQGLRLIYYSQIVNDFQKGDIAEGYSVSREKKESFPLTVTSAQKNPTAFYLCASSPRQGSDTQYFGPGTRLTVL.

This clonotype was recorded at least ten times. The rearrangement joins TRBV5-1 to TRBJ1-3; D is unresolved. Germline CDR1 SGHRS, CDR2 YFSETQ. Trimming stripped 0 bases from V and 4 bases from J, with 14 bases between. The CDR3 has 16 amino acids. The CDR3 sequence: CASSLEPGVWGNTIYF. The CDR3 DNA reads TGCGCCAGCAGCTTGGAGCCCGGAGTTTGGGGAAACACCATATATTTT. Variable domain in full (rest from reference TRBV5-1 and TRBJ1-3): KAGVTQTPRYLIKTRGQQVTLSCSPISGHRSVSWYQQTPGQGLQFLFEYFSETQRNKGNFPGRFSGRQFSNSRSEMNVSTLELGDSALYLCASSLEPGVWGNTIYFGEGSWLTVV.

This clonotype was observed a handful of times. This chain links TRBV3-1 with TRBJ2-3; D call uncertain. Trimming cost V 3 bases and J 4 bases, with 20 bases left between them. Germline CDR1 reads LGHDT; CDR2 reads YNNKEL (reference sequence). This CDR3 is built from 17 residues. For the CDR3, the DNA is TGTGCCAGCAGCCAGGTGACCGCACCTTCCCACCCAGATACGCAGTATTTT. Translating it yields CASSQVTAPSHPDTQYF.